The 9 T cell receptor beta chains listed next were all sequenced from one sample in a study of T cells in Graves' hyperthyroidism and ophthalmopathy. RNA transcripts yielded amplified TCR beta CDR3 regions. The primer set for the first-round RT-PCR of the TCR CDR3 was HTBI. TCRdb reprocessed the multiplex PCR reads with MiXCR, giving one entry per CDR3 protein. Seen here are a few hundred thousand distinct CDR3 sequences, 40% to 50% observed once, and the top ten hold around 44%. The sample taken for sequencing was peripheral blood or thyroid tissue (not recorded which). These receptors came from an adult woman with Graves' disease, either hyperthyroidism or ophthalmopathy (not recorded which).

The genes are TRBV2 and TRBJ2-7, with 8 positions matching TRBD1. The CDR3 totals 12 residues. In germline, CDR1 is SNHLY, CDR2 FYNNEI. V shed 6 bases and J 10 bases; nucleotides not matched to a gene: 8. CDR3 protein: CASSSGQGPQYF. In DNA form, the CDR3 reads TGTGCCAGCAGCTCCGGACAGGGACCTCAGTACTTC.

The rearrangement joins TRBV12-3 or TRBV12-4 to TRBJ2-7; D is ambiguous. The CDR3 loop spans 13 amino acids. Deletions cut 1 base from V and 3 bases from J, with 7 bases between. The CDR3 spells CASSLDSVYEQYF. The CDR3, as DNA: TGTGCCAGCAGTTTAGATTCGGTCTACGAGCAGTACTTC.

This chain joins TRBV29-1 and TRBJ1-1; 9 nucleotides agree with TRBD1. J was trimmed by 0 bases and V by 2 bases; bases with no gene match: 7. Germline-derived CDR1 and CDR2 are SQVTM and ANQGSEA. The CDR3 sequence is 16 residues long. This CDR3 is CSVERGQGLVNTEAFF. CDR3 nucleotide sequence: TGCAGCGTTGAACGGGGACAGGGTTTGGTGAACACTGAAGCTTTCTTT.

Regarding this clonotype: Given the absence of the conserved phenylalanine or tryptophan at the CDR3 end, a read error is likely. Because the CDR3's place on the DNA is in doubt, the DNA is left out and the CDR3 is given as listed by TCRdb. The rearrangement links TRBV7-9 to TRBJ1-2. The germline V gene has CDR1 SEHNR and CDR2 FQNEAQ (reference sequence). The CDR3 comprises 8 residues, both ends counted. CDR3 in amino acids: CASSPSPL.

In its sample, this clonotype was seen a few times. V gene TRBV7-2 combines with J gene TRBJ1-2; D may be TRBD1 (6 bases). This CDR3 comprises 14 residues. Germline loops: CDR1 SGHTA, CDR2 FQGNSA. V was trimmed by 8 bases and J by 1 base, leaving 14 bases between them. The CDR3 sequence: CASLRRGNNYGYTF. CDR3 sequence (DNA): TGTGCCAGCCTCCGCAGGGGAAATAACTATGGCTACACCTTC.

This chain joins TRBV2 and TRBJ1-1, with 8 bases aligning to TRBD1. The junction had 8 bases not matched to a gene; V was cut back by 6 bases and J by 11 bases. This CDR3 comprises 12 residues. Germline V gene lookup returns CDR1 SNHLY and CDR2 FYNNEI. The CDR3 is CASRVTGVWAFF. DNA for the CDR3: TGTGCCAGCAGGGTGACAGGGGTTTGGGCTTTCTTT.

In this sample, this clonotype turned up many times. CDR3 residues: CASSQEGTGTPPSPLHF. CDR3 in DNA: TGTGCCAGCAGCCAAGAAGGGACAGGGACACCCCCCTCACCCCTCCACTTT. The rearrangement joins TRBV14 to TRBJ1-6; 9 nucleotides line up with TRBD1. V shed 0 bases and J 10 bases; nucleotides not matched to a gene: 10. This CDR3 has 17 residues. Germline assignment: CDR1 SGHDN and CDR2 FVKESK. Complete variable domain (other parts from reference TRBV14 and TRBJ1-6): EAGVTQFPSHSVIEKGQTVTLRCDPISGHDNLYWYRRVMGKEIKFLLHFVKESKQDESGMPNNRFLAERTGGTYSTLKVQPAELEDSGVYFCASSQEGTGTPPSPLHFGNGTRLTVT.

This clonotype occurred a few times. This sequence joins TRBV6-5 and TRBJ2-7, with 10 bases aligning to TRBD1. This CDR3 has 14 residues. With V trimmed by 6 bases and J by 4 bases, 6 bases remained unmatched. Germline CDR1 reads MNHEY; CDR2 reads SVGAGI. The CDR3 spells CASRFDRGLYEQYF. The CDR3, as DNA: TGTGCCAGCAGGTTTGACAGGGGGCTTTACGAGCAGTACTTC.

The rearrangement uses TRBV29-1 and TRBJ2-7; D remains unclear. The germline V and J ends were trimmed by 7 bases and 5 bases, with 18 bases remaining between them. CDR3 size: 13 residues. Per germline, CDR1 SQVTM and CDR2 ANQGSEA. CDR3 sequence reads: CSAALQEMDEQYF. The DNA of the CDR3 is TGCAGCGCGGCCCTTCAGGAGATGGACGAGCAGTACTTC.